In its sample, the clone carrying this T cell receptor beta chain was seen many times. The target antigen is unknown. Production of TCR cDNA was by 5'RACE template switching, which also added a universal primer site and UMIs. One entry per CDR3 protein, called by TCRdb with MiXCR from the 5' RACE reads. The repertoire holds 450,000 to 600,000 distinct CDR3 sequences, with approximately 15% as singletons. This sample was taken from a study of T cells after yellow fever vaccination. Study results and caveats: Post-booster repertoires again held most primary-vaccination clones (about 96% CD4, 88% CD8). Researchers noted that a small share of clonotypes showed up in both CD4 and CD8 compartments. It was the secondary response that reached its peak faster, day 5 versus 15, but it was weaker.

V lost 8 bases, J lost 6 bases, and 14 bases lay in between. Per the germline V gene, CDR1 is ENHRY and CDR2 is SYGVKD. The CDR3 loop spans 14 amino acids. This clonotype was obtained from a man aged 25-45 years who received the YFV17D yellow fever vaccine. The source was PBMCs, collected on the day of the yellow fever booster vaccination. This chain connects TRBV10-3 to TRBJ1-6, with D possibly matching TRBD1 (5 bases). CDR3 amino acids: CAIARQSFNSPLHF. CDR3 sequence (DNA): TGTGCCATCGCCCGACAGAGCTTTAATTCACCCCTCCACTTT.